Below, 19 T cell receptor beta chains from the same sample are listed, as sequenced in a study of T-cell reconstitution after alpha-beta-depleted transplantation in children. Unique molecular identifiers were incorporated into the prepared TCRbeta library. Using its own MiXCR run on the PCR reads, TCRdb lists one record per CDR3 protein. The data contain some 520,000 distinct CDR3 sequences, approximately 32% of them singletons. The source was PBMCs from the stem cell graft donor, collected from the stem cell graft. The receptors shown here come from a human donor who donated a stem cell graft to a child with aplastic anemia.

The sample holds a few counts of this clonotype. The chain is built from TRBV10-3 and TRBJ2-7, with no clear D. Germline CDR1 and CDR2: ENHRY and SYGVKD. V was shortened by 8 bases and J by 0 bases, with 11 bases between the two germline ends. The CDR3 has 13 residues. CDR3 region: CAIGEQNSYEQYV. The CDR3 coding sequence is TGTGCCATCGGGGAACAGAACTCCTACGAGCAGTACGTC.

The gene calls are TRBV6-5 and TRBJ2-5; D is possibly TRBD2 (6 bases). V was pared by 0 bases and J by 5 bases, with 10 bases between. This CDR3 has 14 amino acids. From germline, CDR1 is MNHEY and CDR2 SVGAGI. DNA for the CDR3: TGTGCCAGCAGTTACTCGAAGGGGAGGGAGACCCAGTACTTC. It encodes CASSYSKGRETQYF.

On this clonotype: A read error may be the cause here, since a much bigger clone is one base away. The rearrangement joins TRBV5-1 to TRBJ2-1, with D possibly TRBD2 on 7 matching bases. Germline assignment: CDR1 SGHRS and CDR2 YFSETQ. The ends were cut back, 2 bases at V and 10 bases at J, with 28 bases in the middle. The CDR3 length is 18 residues. The DNA of the CDR3 is TGCGCCAGCAGCTTAGGACCCCAGGGCGGGGGCCCTTTACAGGAGCAGTTCTTC. The encoded protein is CASSLGPQGGGPLQEQFF.

The rearrangement uses TRBV10-3 and TRBJ1-1; tentative D call: TRBD1 (5 bases). Germline V gene sequence: CDR1 ENHRY, CDR2 SYGVKD. The CDR3 contains 12 residues. V lost 10 bases and J 0 bases, leaving 9 bases between the germline ends. CDR3 DNA sequence: TGTGCCACCAACAGGATGAACACTGAAGCTTTCTTT. Protein sequence: CATNRMNTEAFF.

In nucleotides, the CDR3 is TGCAGTGCTAGAGATCTGGCAGGGACTAGTTCACCCCTCCACTTT. This sequence encodes CSARDLAGTSSPLHF. This chain links TRBV20-1 with TRBJ1-6; D may be TRBD1 (5 bases). The CDR3 sequence is 15 residues long. Germline V gene data show CDR1 as DFQATT and CDR2 as SNEGSKA (reference sequence). V gave up 0 bases and J gave up 9 bases, with 15 bases separating them.

This clonotype was observed once. V gene TRBV5-6 combines with J gene TRBJ1-1; D gene ambiguous. Germline CDR1 and CDR2: SGHDT and YYEEEE. The V gene lost 2 bases and the J gene lost 6 bases, with 11 bases spanning the gap. The CDR3 spans 13 residues. CDR3: CASSFVILPEAFF. CDR3 sequence (DNA): TGTGCCAGCAGCTTTGTGATCCTCCCTGAAGCTTTCTTT.

This sequence joins TRBV27 and TRBJ2-7, with 7 bases identical to TRBD1. CDR3 length: 14 residues. Germline V gene lookup returns CDR1 MNHEY and CDR2 SMNVEV (reference sequence). Trimming at V came to 2 bases and at J to 4 bases, leaving 5 bases not matched to a gene. CDR3 DNA sequence: TGTGCCAGCAGTTTAGGCACACAGGGGTACGAGCAGTACTTC. It yields the protein CASSLGTQGYEQYF.

This clonotype was observed a handful of times. The chain uses TRBV7-3 and TRBJ2-3; D is possibly TRBD2 (7 bases). Germline loops: CDR1 SGHTA, CDR2 FQGTGA. Trimming took 3 bases from V and 4 from J, leaving 11 bases between them. This CDR3 spans 14 amino acids. CDR3 nucleotides: TGTGCCAGCAGCTTGGGGGGGGCGCCAGATACGCAGTATTTT. Its translation is CASSLGGAPDTQYF.

The chain links TRBV11-2 to TRBJ2-5; TRBD2 is a possible D gene (5 bases). V lost 4 bases and J lost 2, with 23 bases in between. The CDR3 loop spans 18 amino acids. CDR1 is SGHAT, CDR2 FQNNGV, per germline. DNA for the CDR3: TGTGCCAGCAGCTCCCGGGATTGGATCGGCCCCGATCAAGAGACCCAGTACTTC. This encodes CASSSRDWIGPDQETQYF.

The chain recombines TRBV6-1 with TRBJ1-3; TRBD1 agrees at 8 bases. This CDR3 has 16 residues. Germline CDR1 is MNHNS and CDR2 is SASEGT. V shed 6 bases, J shed 1 base, and the junction held 8 bases outside the gene matches. The CDR3 DNA follows: TGTGCCAGCAGCCTACAGGGGGGCATTTCTGGAAACACCATATATTTT. Translation: CASSLQGGISGNTIYF.

The rearrangement links TRBV27 to TRBJ1-2, with 9 bases fitting TRBD1. V was pared by 5 bases and J by 7 bases, with 8 bases of the junction left unmatched. This CDR3 has 14 residues. Germline CDR1 is MNHEY and CDR2 is SMNVEV (reference sequence). CDR3 sequence: CASSPGTGIVGYTF. As DNA, the CDR3 is TGTGCCAGCAGTCCCGGGACAGGGATTGTTGGCTACACCTTC.

The chain has TRBV2 and TRBJ2-7; TRBD2 might be the D (5 bases). Germline V gene data show CDR1 as SNHLY and CDR2 as FYNNEI. The CDR3 sequence is 17 residues long. V shed 3 bases and J shed 4 bases, with 22 bases lying between them. In DNA form, the CDR3 reads TGTGCCAGCAGTGACCTTCTTTCGGGGATGGGGTCATACGAGCAGTACGTC. It encodes CASSDLLSGMGSYEQYV.

The chain carries TRBV12-3 or TRBV12-4 and TRBJ1-3; D call uncertain. Trimming stripped 2 bases from V and 0 bases from J, with 14 bases between. The length of the CDR3 is 17 residues. The DNA for the CDR3 is TGTGCCAGCAGTTTATCCTCCCAGACAACCTCTGGAAACACCATATATTTT. As protein: CASSLSSQTTSGNTIYF.

This clonotype was counted only a few times. This chain uses TRBV6-5 with TRBJ2-3, with D uncertain. Trimming pared 0 bases from V and 0 bases from J, leaving 7 bases between. The CDR3 sequence is 15 residues long. Germline V gene lookup returns CDR1 MNHEY and CDR2 SVGAGI. The CDR3 coding sequence is TGTGCCAGCAGTTACTCGTCATCTAGCACAGATACGCAGTATTTT. It codes for CASSYSSSSTDTQYF.

V and J are TRBV4-3 and TRBJ2-7; 8 nucleotides match TRBD2. V was clipped by 5 bases and J by 4 bases; unmatched bases: 10. The CDR3 length is 15 residues. Germline V gene data show CDR1 as LGHNA and CDR2 as YSLEER. In DNA, the CDR3 is TGCGCCAGCAGCTTTGCGGGAGGAGGACTTTACGAGCAGTACTTC. Protein product: CASSFAGGGLYEQYF.

This chain joins TRBV29-1 and TRBJ1-2; D gene unclear. This CDR3 is 12 amino acids long. Germline values: CDR1 SQVTM, CDR2 ANQGSEA. V lost 4 bases and J lost 3, with 9 bases in between. CDR3 region: CSVGAADYGYTF. CDR3 DNA: TGCAGCGTTGGGGCAGCGGACTATGGCTACACCTTC.

This clonotype has only a few counts. The chain couples TRBV18 to TRBJ1-5; D uncertain. V gave up 5 bases and J gave up 1 base, with 15 bases separating them. The CDR3 loop spans 16 amino acids. Germline loops: CDR1 KGHSH, CDR2 LQKENI. Here the CDR3 reads CASSSIGSGSNQPQHF. In DNA form, the CDR3 reads TGTGCCAGCTCATCTATAGGGAGTGGCAGCAATCAGCCCCAGCATTTT. The full variable domain, with the rest looked up from reference TRBV18 and TRBJ1-5, is NAGVMQNPRHLVRRRGQEARLRCSPMKGHSHVYWYRQLPEEGLKFMVYLQKENIIDESGMPKERFSAEFPKEGPSILRIQQVVRGDSAAYFCASSSIGSGSNQPQHFGDGTRLSIL.

This clonotype has just a few counts. This chain links TRBV13 with TRBJ1-2, with 11 nucleotides matching TRBD1. Germline V CDR1 and CDR2: PRHDT, FYEKMQ (reference sequence). With 2 bases clipped from V and 8 bases from J, the junction kept 7 bases outside the gene matches. The CDR3 has 15 amino acids. This CDR3 reads CASSLWGQGELGYTF. The DNA of the CDR3 is TGTGCCAGCAGCTTATGGGGACAGGGGGAACTCGGCTACACCTTC.

This clonotype was counted between two and nine times. The chain combines TRBV7-8 with TRBJ2-7; 7 positions match TRBD2. The trim removed 5 bases at V and 0 bases at J, leaving 7 bases unmatched. Germline-derived CDR1 and CDR2 are SGHVS and FQNEAQ. The CDR3 contains 15 residues. The CDR3 is CASSLWASGSYEQYF. The CDR3 nucleotides read TGTGCCAGCAGCCTCTGGGCTAGCGGCTCCTACGAGCAGTACTTC.